This TCR beta chain was recorded in a study of vaccination effects on CD4 cells after COVID-19. Using immunoSEQ multiplex PCR, the repertoire was profiled, and TCRdb retains in-frame clones only, with some absent. The repertoire holds about 63,000 clones, with roughly 75% as singletons. ViraFEST expansion of antigen-specific CD4+ T cells with viral peptide pools preceded sequencing. Following 10 days of culture, CD4+ T cells were isolated. Each vaccine recipient was nucleocapsid antibody negative and had no prior SARS-CoV-2 infection. Half-medium exchanges with IL-2 medium took place on days 3 and 7. This clone was seen a few times. Antigen: not known. Study results and caveats: After vaccination, at late timepoints, clones induced by infection and by vaccine contracted markedly.

Germline values: CDR1 SGHAT, CDR2 FQNNGV. V was shortened by 0 bases and J by 6 bases, with 8 bases between the two germline ends. The CDR3 spans 13 residues. This receptor was identified in a human donor who received a COVID-19 vaccine. V usage is TRBV11-2 and J usage is TRBJ1-2; D not certain. Source: CD4+ T cells from PBMCs cultured with HCoV-OC43 spike peptides, taken before COVID-19 vaccination. Subset in this sample: HCoV-OC43 spike overlapping peptide pool stimulation. CDR3 coding DNA: TGTGCCAGCAGCTTAGATGGCACAAATGGCTACACCTTC. Its protein is CASSLDGTNGYTF.